These 30 T cell receptor beta chains were sequenced from one sample in a study of identical twins. TCRdb itself ran the 5' RACE reads through MiXCR, one entry per CDR3 protein. Of about 460,000 distinct CDR3 sequences listed, more than 13% are singletons. The same specimen was also included in a second study, on yellow fever vaccine responses in identical twins.

The sequencing sample was made of CD4+ T cells sorted from blood. The receptor set was obtained from a woman aged 18-29 years in good health.

This clonotype was counted between two and nine times. The rearrangement uses TRBV27 and TRBJ2-1; D is unclear. V lost 6 bases to trimming and J lost 4 bases, with 7 bases between them. This CDR3 is built from 12 residues. Germline V gene lookup returns CDR1 MNHEY and CDR2 SMNVEV (reference sequence). In DNA form, the CDR3 reads TGTGCCAGCAGCCCCAAGTACAATGAGCAGTTCTTC. Amino acids: CASSPKYNEQFF.

The CDR3 sequence: CASSTWGISGNTIYF. The CDR3 DNA sequence: TGTGCCAGCAGCACTTGGGGGATCTCTGGAAACACCATATATTTT. V is TRBV6-1 and J is TRBJ1-3, with a tentative D call TRBD1 (5 bases). This CDR3 contains 15 residues. CDR1 and CDR2 (germline): MNHNS, SASEGT. The V end was cut by 6 bases, the J end by 0 bases, with 12 bases between.

This clonotype occurred a few times. V gene TRBV7-2 combines with J gene TRBJ2-1; the D is unclear. CDR1 is SGHTA and CDR2 is FQGNSA in the germline V gene. CDR3 length: 15 amino acids. V shed 2 bases and J shed 5 bases, with 13 bases lying between them. CDR3 protein: CASSLFRVGNNEQFF. CDR3 sequence (DNA): TGTGCCAGCAGCTTATTCCGTGTGGGGAACAATGAGCAGTTCTTC.

V gene TRBV14 combines with J gene TRBJ1-1; D remains ambiguous. V lost 3 bases and J lost 5, with 7 bases in between. The CDR3 runs 12 residues. Germline CDR1 and CDR2: SGHDN and FVKESK. This chain's CDR3 is CASSQTRTEAFF. CDR3 nucleotide sequence: TGTGCCAGCAGCCAGACGAGGACTGAAGCTTTCTTT. The variable domain in full, completed from reference TRBV14 and TRBJ1-1, reads EAGVTQFPSHSVIEKGQTVTLRCDPISGHDNLYWYRRVMGKEIKFLLHFVKESKQDESGMPNNRFLAERTGGTYSTLKVQPAELEDSGVYFCASSQTRTEAFFGQGTRLTVV.

This clonotype was picked up a small number of times. This chain uses TRBV3-1 with TRBJ1-2; D is unclear. The germline CDR1 and CDR2 sequences are LGHDT and YNNKEL (reference sequence). The ends were cut back, 0 bases at V and 1 base at J, with 6 bases in the middle. The CDR3 length is 14 residues. CDR3 region: CASSQDNINYGYTF. The CDR3 DNA reads as TGTGCCAGCAGCCAAGATAACATTAACTATGGCTACACCTTC.

The chain employs TRBV25-1 and TRBJ1-4; no clear D gene. This CDR3 region has 13 residues. Germline-derived CDR1 and CDR2 are MGHDK and SYGVNS. V was trimmed by 7 bases and J by 8 bases, leaving 14 bases between them. CDR3 coding DNA: TGTGCCAGCACCGAGGTAGGGCTGGAAAAACTGTTTTTT. This gives the protein CASTEVGLEKLFF.

This clonotype occurred many times. The chain has TRBV5-5 and TRBJ2-1, with unresolved D. Deletions cut 1 base from V and 4 bases from J, with 6 bases between. The CDR3 sequence is 13 residues long. Germline V lookup: CDR1 SGHKS, CDR2 YYEKEE (reference sequence). This chain's CDR3 is CASSLTAYNEQFF. As DNA, the CDR3 is TGTGCCAGCAGCTTGACAGCTTACAATGAGCAGTTCTTC.

This clonotype showed up many times. The chain carries TRBV20-1 and TRBJ2-1; 9 nucleotides align to TRBD2. The junction had 12 bases not matched to a gene; V was cut back by 1 base and J by 5 bases. Germline lookup yields CDR1 DFQATT and CDR2 SNEGSKA (reference sequence). The CDR3 totals 17 residues. CDR3 bases: TGCAGTGCTAGAGTCGGGCTGTTGGCGGGAGGGCACAATGAGCAGTTCTTC. Protein sequence: CSARVGLLAGGHNEQFF.

The chain is built from TRBV14 and TRBJ2-1; TRBD2 agrees at 16 bases. The trim removed 4 bases at V and 15 bases at J, leaving 3 bases unmatched. CDR1 is SGHDN, CDR2 FVKESK, per germline. CDR3 length: 13 residues. DNA for the CDR3: TGTGCCAGCAGCCTGGGACTAGCGGGAGGGCGGTTCTTC. Protein sequence: CASSLGLAGGRFF.

The gene calls are TRBV2 and TRBJ2-4; possibly TRBD1 for D (8 bases). The CDR3 totals 15 residues. V was shortened by 6 bases and J by 1 base, with 13 bases between the two germline ends. Germline-derived CDR1 and CDR2 are SNHLY and FYNNEI. The CDR3: CASRTQGGAKNIQYF. CDR3 coding DNA: TGTGCCAGCAGGACACAGGGGGGGGCCAAAAACATTCAGTACTTC.

The sample holds a few counts of this clonotype. The chain couples TRBV7-2 to TRBJ2-3, with 10 bases matching TRBD2. With 3 bases clipped from V and 0 bases from J, the junction kept 3 bases outside the gene matches. The CDR3 runs to 16 residues. Looked up from germline, CDR1 is SGHTA and CDR2 is FQGNSA. The CDR3 DNA reads as TGTGCCAGCAGCTTCCTAGCGGGGGTTAGCACAGATACGCAGTATTTT. It is translated as CASSFLAGVSTDTQYF.

This clonotype was seen a few times. The chain carries TRBV5-1 and TRBJ2-4, with 7 bases lining up with TRBD1. CDR1 SGHRS and CDR2 YFSETQ come from the germline V gene. This CDR3 has 14 residues. After removal of 2 bases from V and 4 bases from J, the junction contained 3 bases not matched to a gene. CDR3 in amino acids: CASSFRDRKNIQYF. The CDR3 nucleotides read TGCGCCAGCAGCTTTAGGGACAGAAAAAACATTCAGTACTTC.

This chain links TRBV20-1 with TRBJ2-2; 7 nucleotides line up with TRBD1. The J segment lost 7 bases and the V segment lost 0 bases, leaving 14 bases of the junction unmatched. The CDR3 is 17 amino acids. Germline-derived CDR1 and CDR2 are DFQATT and SNEGSKA (reference sequence). The CDR3 here is CSARDLLDRPSDGELFF. CDR3 DNA: TGCAGTGCTAGAGATCTCTTGGACAGGCCATCGGACGGGGAGCTGTTTTTT.

The chain carries TRBV7-9 and TRBJ1-1; no reliable D call. Germline V CDR1 and CDR2: SEHNR, FQNEAQ (reference sequence). Trimming took 1 base from V and 6 from J, leaving 9 bases between them. The CDR3 has 13 residues. In DNA form, the CDR3 reads TGTGCCAGCAGCTTAGAAGGGCAGGCTGAAGCTTTCTTT. It specifies CASSLEGQAEAFF.

Only a few counts were recorded for this clonotype. The gene calls are TRBV11-1 and TRBJ2-7; 10 bases align to TRBD2. This CDR3 has 19 amino acids. V lost 2 bases and J lost 0; bases outside the gene matches: 13. Germline V gene sequence: CDR1 SGHAT, CDR2 FQDESV (reference sequence). The CDR3 DNA sequence: TGTGCCAGCAGCTTATCTCCTTCTAGCGGGGGCCACAGCTCCTACGAGCAGTACTTC. Amino acids: CASSLSPSSGGHSSYEQYF.

V gene TRBV29-1 combines with J gene TRBJ2-7, with D tentatively TRBD2 (5 bases). Trimming took 7 bases from V and 2 from J, leaving 9 bases between them. Germline CDR1 is SQVTM and CDR2 is ANQGSEA. The CDR3 covers 11 residues. The CDR3 loop reads CSASYTYEQYF. The CDR3 nucleotides read TGCAGCGCTAGCTATACCTACGAGCAGTACTTC.

This clonotype was picked up many times. The rearrangement uses TRBV5-5 and TRBJ2-2; 10 bases align to TRBD1. CDR1 and CDR2 (germline): SGHKS, YYEKEE (reference sequence). J lost 5 bases, V lost 4 bases, and 11 bases had no gene match. This CDR3 is built from 17 residues. The CDR3 region is CASSRGPGTGETGELFF. In nucleotides, the CDR3 is TGTGCCAGCAGCCGAGGACCCGGGACAGGGGAGACCGGGGAGCTGTTTTTT.

The rearrangement uses TRBV2 and TRBJ2-5; the match to TRBD1 covers 10 bases. The CDR3 sequence is 15 residues long. The V gene's germline CDR1 is SNHLY and CDR2 FYNNEI. V trimming: 7 bases; J trimming: 5 bases; junction bases outside the gene matches: 10. In DNA, the CDR3 is TGTGCCAGCACCTTTGACAGGGGGCAAAAGGAGACCCAGTACTTC. Translation: CASTFDRGQKETQYF.

The chain carries TRBV20-1 and TRBJ2-7; maybe TRBD1 (5 bases). The CDR3 runs 15 residues. Per germline, CDR1 DFQATT and CDR2 SNEGSKA (reference sequence). Trimming shortened V by 3 bases and J by 2 bases, and 17 bases separated the two germline ends. CDR3 sequence: CSARAGQIFPYEQYF. CDR3 nucleotide sequence: TGCAGTGCTAGGGCAGGGCAGATTTTTCCCTACGAGCAGTACTTC.

The gene calls are TRBV2 and TRBJ2-2; TRBD2 matches 7 bases. The germline gives CDR1 SNHLY, CDR2 FYNNEI. The CDR3 is 16 residues long. V gave up 2 bases and J gave up 1 base; unmatched junction bases: 4. The CDR3 reads CASSEFASGNTGELFF. Written as DNA, the CDR3 is TGTGCCAGCAGTGAATTTGCTAGCGGGAACACCGGGGAGCTGTTTTTT.

This clonotype has only a few counts. The V gene is TRBV6-1, the J gene TRBJ2-7, with D tentatively TRBD2 (5 bases). V lost 5 bases and J lost 2, with 10 bases in between. Germline V gives CDR1 MNHNS, CDR2 SASEGT. The CDR3 runs to 13 residues. The DNA of the CDR3 is TGTGCCAGCAGTCCCGACGGGACCTACGAGCAGTACTTC. Translating it yields CASSPDGTYEQYF.

This clonotype was counted only a few times. The rearrangement uses TRBV6-5 and TRBJ1-6, with unresolved D. V shed 0 bases and J shed 19 bases, with 16 bases lying between them. The CDR3 is 13 residues long. CDR1 is MNHEY and CDR2 is SVGAGI in the germline V gene. CDR3 loop: CASSYSRSGNCHF. The CDR3 region has the DNA TGTGCCAGCAGTTACTCTCGGTCCGGGAACTGTCACTTT.

The table lists this clonotype with a few counts. The J gene is TRBJ2-3, the V gene TRBV5-5; D is possibly TRBD2 (5 bases). Germline V gene lookup returns CDR1 SGHKS and CDR2 YYEKEE (reference sequence). V was pared by 0 bases and J by 0 bases, with 8 bases between. The CDR3 is 15 amino acids. CDR3 DNA: TGTGCCAGCAGCTTGGGAACTAGAAGCACAGATACGCAGTATTTT. Protein sequence: CASSLGTRSTDTQYF. The variable domain in full, completed from reference TRBV5-5 and TRBJ2-3, reads DAGVTQSPTHLIKTRGQQVTLRCSPISGHKSVSWYQQVLGQGPQFIFQYYEKEERGRGNFPDRFSARQFPNYSSELNVNALLLGDSALYLCASSLGTRSTDTQYFGPGTRLTVL.

This rearrangement joins TRBV2 to TRBJ2-5, with 9 bases identical to TRBD2. The CDR3 is made up of 15 amino acids. Germline lookup yields CDR1 SNHLY and CDR2 FYNNEI. J lost 0 bases, V lost 6 bases, and 5 bases had no gene match. The CDR3 sequence is CASSPSSGDQETQYF. For the CDR3, the DNA is TGTGCCAGCAGCCCTTCTAGCGGGGACCAAGAGACCCAGTACTTC.

This chain connects TRBV12-3 or TRBV12-4 to TRBJ1-1; D remains unclear. The CDR3 is made up of 14 amino acids. V was trimmed by 1 base and J by 2 bases, leaving 8 bases between them. This CDR3 is CASSLVQSNTEAFF. CDR3 nucleotides: TGTGCCAGCAGTTTAGTCCAGAGCAACACTGAAGCTTTCTTT.

This clonotype was observed a few times. The chain links TRBV6-1 to TRBJ1-5; D gene unclear. V was pared by 0 bases and J by 10 bases, with 10 bases between. Germline CDR1 MNHNS, CDR2 SASEGT. The CDR3 loop spans 13 amino acids. This CDR3 is CASSEAGSSPQHF. The CDR3, as DNA: TGTGCCAGCAGTGAAGCGGGGTCCAGCCCCCAGCATTTT.

The chain couples TRBV4-1 to TRBJ2-2, with D possibly being TRBD1 or TRBD2 (7 bases each). This CDR3 has 18 residues. The V end lost 6 bases, the J end lost 2 bases, and 22 bases lay between the germline ends. Germline loops: CDR1 MGHRA, CDR2 YSYEKL. The CDR3 DNA reads TGCGCCAGCAGACGAAACCCAGGGGGGGGTCCAAACACCGGGGAGCTGTTTTTT. Residues: CASRRNPGGGPNTGELFF.

V and J are TRBV20-1 and TRBJ2-3; a possible D gene is TRBD1 (5 bases). CDR1 and CDR2 (germline): DFQATT, SNEGSKA (reference sequence). The germline V and J ends were trimmed by 0 bases and 2 bases, with 12 bases remaining between them. This CDR3 has 15 residues. CDR3 protein: CSARDLGPTTDTQYF. In DNA, the CDR3 is TGCAGTGCTAGAGATCTGGGGCCGACCACAGATACGCAGTATTTT.

This clonotype appeared many times. The chain combines TRBV10-3 with TRBJ1-5; no reliable D call. Trimming stripped 4 bases from V and 7 bases from J, with 8 bases between. The germline V gene encodes CDR1 ENHRY and CDR2 SYGVKD. The CDR3 extends over 12 amino acids. The CDR3 nucleotides are TGTGCCATCAGTGGGGAGGGCCAGCCCCAGCATTTT. Translated, it gives CAISGEGQPQHF.

This clonotype was seen only a few times. The junction does not match germline at one end; this may be a read error. This chain connects TRBV3-1 to TRBJ2-4; 7 bases fit TRBD2. Germline-derived CDR1 and CDR2 are LGHDT and YNNKEL (reference sequence). This CDR3 is built from 15 residues. The CDR3 sequence is CASTQTGGGKNIQYF. In DNA, the CDR3 is TGTGCCAGCACCCAAACGGGAGGCGGCAAAAACATTCAGTACTTC. Drawing the rest from reference TRBV3-1 and TRBJ2-4, the complete variable domain is DTAVSQTPKYLVTQMGNDKSIKCEQNLGHDTMYWYKQDSKKFLKIMFSYNNKELIINETVPNRFSPKSPDKAHLNLHINSLELGDSAVYFCASTQTGGGKNIQYFGAGTRLSVL.